Below are 32 T cell receptor beta chains sequenced from a single sample in a study of human T cells and chemical hapten exposure. TCRdb fed the RACE reads into MiXCR, producing one record per CDR3 protein. The sample yields 150,000 to 200,000 distinct CDR3 sequences, about 14% seen once. Noted time point: patch test 1, 2 weeks after DPC sensitization. Treatment of the sample: therapeutic diphenylcyclopropenone sensitization with weekly scalp DPC. This sample comprised whole blood, obtained in connection with sensitization to the hapten diphenylcyclopropenone (DPC). The receptor source for this set is a woman in her 30s with alopecia areata. Some clones in this sample may be carry-over from other donors' samples.

This clonotype was seen a few times. This chain connects TRBV6-2 or TRBV6-3 to TRBJ2-1; D is ambiguous. Germline CDR1 reads MNHEY; CDR2 reads SVGEGT. The CDR3 covers 11 residues. Trimming stripped 4 bases from V and 9 bases from J, with 7 bases between. CDR3 DNA sequence: TGTGCCAGCAGTTCGGTGTTTGAGCAGTTCTTC. Its translation is CASSSVFEQFF.

This clonotype was counted at least ten times. J is TRBJ1-6 and V is TRBV12-3 or TRBV12-4; 7 bases line up with TRBD1. The junction had 4 bases not matched to a gene; V was cut back by 6 bases and J by 5 bases. The CDR3 covers 14 residues. This chain's CDR3 is CASSPGQNNSPLHF. The CDR3, as DNA: TGTGCCAGCAGCCCGGGACAGAATAATTCACCCCTCCACTTT.

The table lists this clonotype with many counts. V usage is TRBV7-9 and J usage is TRBJ1-2; no reliable D call. The V gene's germline CDR1 is SEHNR and CDR2 FQNEAQ (reference sequence). The CDR3 totals 11 residues. V was cut by 7 bases and J by 6 bases, with 9 bases left in between. This CDR3 reads CASISPDGYTF. CDR3 bases: TGTGCCAGCATCAGTCCAGATGGCTACACCTTC.

J is TRBJ2-1 and V is TRBV5-1; tentative D call: TRBD2 (5 bases). Trimming left V 3 bases short and J 2 bases short, with 12 bases between. CDR1 SGHRS and CDR2 YFSETQ come from the germline V gene. The CDR3 has 15 amino acids. CDR3 loop: CASSSGLLTYNEQFF. CDR3 coding DNA: TGCGCCAGCAGCTCCGGACTCCTGACCTACAATGAGCAGTTCTTC.

This clonotype was seen more than once but under ten times. The chain recombines TRBV7-9 with TRBJ1-1; possible D gene TRBD1, 6 bases. Trimming removed 5 bases at V and 5 bases at J, with 15 bases between. Germline-derived CDR1 and CDR2 are SEHNR and FQNEAQ (reference sequence). This CDR3 region has 14 residues. The CDR3 region has the DNA TGTGCCAGCAGCCTAGTACAGGGAGGGACTGAAGCTTTCTTT. Its translation: CASSLVQGGTEAFF.

The rearrangement uses TRBV6-2 or TRBV6-3 and TRBJ2-7, with D perhaps being TRBD1 or TRBD2 (5 bases each). The V gene lost 3 bases and the J gene lost 3 bases, with 15 bases spanning the gap. Germline V CDR1 and CDR2: MNHEY, SVGEGT. The CDR3 consists of 15 residues. In nucleotides, the CDR3 is TGTGCCAGCAGTTATTCGGGGACCGAAAACTACGAGCAGTACTTC. Translated: CASSYSGTENYEQYF.

The CDR3 DNA reads TGTGCCAGCAGCCCGCAGGCGAACACCGGGGAGCTGTTTTTT. This gives the protein CASSPQANTGELFF. The rearrangement uses TRBV7-3 and TRBJ2-2; D gene ambiguous. The length of the CDR3 is 14 residues. Trimming removed 5 bases at V and 0 bases at J, with 7 bases between. The germline CDR1 and CDR2 sequences are SGHTA and FQGTGA.

The CDR3 reads CASSYDGVFYGYTF. CDR3 in DNA: TGTGCCAGCAGTTACGACGGGGTTTTCTATGGCTACACCTTC. The chain is built from TRBV6-2 or TRBV6-3 and TRBJ1-2, with unresolved D. The germline V gene encodes CDR1 MNHEY and CDR2 SVGEGT. The V gene lost 2 bases and the J gene lost 4 bases, with 11 bases spanning the gap. The CDR3 is 14 residues long.

In its sample, this clonotype was seen a few times. This sequence joins TRBV7-6 and TRBJ2-7; no firm D call. There are 13 residues in the CDR3. The V end was cut by 0 bases, the J end by 4 bases, with 7 bases between. In germline, CDR1 is SGHVS, CDR2 FNYEAQ. The CDR3 sequence: CASSLALDYEQYF. In DNA, the CDR3 is TGTGCCAGCAGCTTAGCGTTGGATTACGAGCAGTACTTC.

The chain uses TRBV20-1 and TRBJ2-4; D is possibly TRBD1 (5 bases). CDR3 length equals 13 residues. Germline loops: CDR1 DFQATT, CDR2 SNEGSKA (reference sequence). V lost 6 bases and J lost 3, with 12 bases in between. CDR3 protein: CSANGDSKNIQYF. The CDR3 bases are TGCAGTGCGAACGGCGACAGCAAAAACATTCAGTACTTC.

The sample holds a few counts of this clonotype. The chain is built from TRBV12-3 or TRBV12-4 and TRBJ2-7, with D unclear. This CDR3 spans 15 amino acids. V was trimmed by 6 bases and J by 1 base, leaving 16 bases between them. The chain's CDR3 is CASSPLEGPSYEQYF. The CDR3 region has the DNA TGTGCCAGCAGCCCCCTAGAAGGCCCTTCCTACGAGCAGTACTTC.

This clonotype showed up many times. V usage is TRBV6-5 and J usage is TRBJ2-3; 14 bases are a match to TRBD2. This CDR3 contains 16 residues. V shed 6 bases, J shed 5 bases, and the junction held 7 bases outside the gene matches. Germline V gene sequence: CDR1 MNHEY, CDR2 SVGAGI. The CDR3 sequence: CASRKGLAGAVDTQYF. For the CDR3, the DNA is TGTGCCAGCAGAAAGGGACTAGCGGGAGCAGTAGATACGCAGTATTTT.

This chain joins TRBV7-2 and TRBJ1-1; the D is unclear. The CDR3 is 13 residues long. Trimming shortened V by 5 bases and J by 3 bases, and 10 bases separated the two germline ends. The V gene's germline CDR1 is SGHTA and CDR2 FQGNSA. As DNA, the CDR3 is TGTGCCAGCAGCCAGCGGCGGGACACTGAAGCTTTCTTT. It encodes CASSQRRDTEAFF.

V gene TRBV7-6 combines with J gene TRBJ2-1, with TRBD2 identical over 13 bases. This CDR3 is 16 amino acids long. J gave up 7 bases and V 5 bases, and 8 bases lay outside the gene matches. Germline V gene sequence: CDR1 SGHVS, CDR2 FNYEAQ. This CDR3 reads CASSTRTSGSGNEQFF. CDR3 nucleotides: TGTGCCAGCAGCACTAGGACTAGCGGGAGTGGGAATGAGCAGTTCTTC.

At least ten counts were recorded for this clonotype. This chain uses TRBV18 with TRBJ2-1, with D possibly TRBD2 on 6 matching bases. Germline loops: CDR1 KGHSH, CDR2 LQKENI. The length of the CDR3 is 16 residues. V dropped 2 bases and J dropped 0 bases, with 11 bases sitting between them. CDR3 protein: CASSPGGTSSYNEQFF. In DNA, the CDR3 is TGTGCCAGCTCACCAGGAGGGACCAGCTCCTACAATGAGCAGTTCTTC.

This clonotype was observed a few times. The rearrangement joins TRBV19 to TRBJ1-5; tentatively, D is TRBD1 (5 bases). The CDR3 runs 13 residues. Germline V CDR1 and CDR2: LNHDA, SQIVND (reference sequence). The germline V and J ends were trimmed by 1 base and 5 bases, with 6 bases remaining between them. The DNA for the CDR3 is TGTGCCAGTAGTATAGGGGGGTATCAGCCCCAGCATTTT. Translation: CASSIGGYQPQHF.

This clonotype was counted a few times. The chain employs TRBV18 and TRBJ2-7; D is unresolved. With 2 bases removed from V and 0 bases from J, the gap between germline ends came to 8 bases. The CDR3 extends over 14 amino acids. CDR1 and CDR2 (germline): KGHSH, LQKENI. CDR3 in DNA: TGTGCCAGCTCACCAAGCGTCAGCTCCTACGAGCAGTACTTC. Protein: CASSPSVSSYEQYF.

The rearrangement uses TRBV5-1 and TRBJ2-7; 8 positions match TRBD1. The V gene's germline CDR1 is SGHRS and CDR2 YFSETQ. The CDR3 covers 17 residues. Losses at the gene ends were 3 bases for V and 1 base for J; bases not matched to a gene: 12. The CDR3 DNA follows: TGCGCCAGCAGCTCCGGGACAGGTGCAGTTATGTCCTACGAGCAGTACTTC. It translates to CASSSGTGAVMSYEQYF.

The rearrangement uses TRBV6-5 and TRBJ2-5; D gene uncertain. V was clipped by 5 bases and J by 2 bases, with 12 bases between them. In germline, CDR1 is MNHEY, CDR2 SVGAGI. CDR3 size: 14 residues. The DNA of the CDR3 is TGTGCCAGCAGTCGCAGGACCCAACAAGAGACCCAGTACTTC. Protein sequence: CASSRRTQQETQYF.

This clonotype was seen more than once but under ten times. The chain recombines TRBV5-1 with TRBJ1-2; 9 nucleotides line up with TRBD1. Germline values: CDR1 SGHRS, CDR2 YFSETQ. The junction had 4 bases not matched to a gene; V was cut back by 0 bases and J by 4 bases. This CDR3 region has 15 residues. The CDR3 loop is CASSLAQTGGYGYTF. The CDR3 DNA reads TGCGCCAGCAGCTTGGCCCAGACAGGGGGCTATGGCTACACCTTC. Full variable domain (rest looked up from reference TRBV5-1 and TRBJ1-2): KAGVTQTPRYLIKTRGQQVTLSCSPISGHRSVSWYQQTPGQGLQFLFEYFSETQRNKGNFPGRFSGRQFSNSRSEMNVSTLELGDSALYLCASSLAQTGGYGYTFGSGTRLTVV.

This clonotype has only a few counts. The chain joins TRBV5-1 to TRBJ2-7; D possibly corresponds to TRBD1 (6 bases). CDR3 size: 12 residues. The germline CDR1 and CDR2 sequences are SGHRS and YFSETQ. The V and J ends lost 0 bases and 8 bases respectively, with 9 bases between them. CDR3 sequence: CASSLDRDKQYF. The CDR3 nucleotides are TGCGCCAGCAGCTTGGACAGGGACAAGCAGTACTTC.

DNA of the CDR3: TGTGCCAGCAGCCAGCCCGGGACTAGCGCATCCTACAATGAGCAGTTCTTC. It translates to CASSQPGTSASYNEQFF. The chain is built from TRBV14 and TRBJ2-1, with 10 positions matching TRBD2. The trim removed 3 bases at V and 1 base at J, leaving 6 bases unmatched. In germline, CDR1 is SGHDN, CDR2 FVKESK. The CDR3 extends over 17 amino acids.

There are many counts of this clonotype. V usage is TRBV6-2 or TRBV6-3 and J usage is TRBJ2-5, with TRBD2 identical over 11 bases. The CDR3 is 15 residues long. Trimming removed 2 bases from V and 1 base from J; junction bases left unmatched: 0. Per germline, CDR1 MNHEY and CDR2 SVGEGT. In nucleotides, the CDR3 is TGTGCCAGCAGTTACACTAGCGGGGGCCAAGAGACCCAGTACTTC. Translating gives CASSYTSGGQETQYF.

This clonotype occurred a few times. This chain links TRBV2 with TRBJ2-1; TRBD2 matches 12 bases. The V segment lost 8 bases and the J segment 0 bases; nucleotides outside the gene matches: 2. This CDR3 is 15 amino acids long. In germline, CDR1 is SNHLY, CDR2 FYNNEI. In nucleotides, the CDR3 is TGTGCCAGCTCGACTAGCGGGGGCTCCTACAATGAGCAGTTCTTC. Its protein product is CASSTSGGSYNEQFF.

This clonotype was observed a handful of times. The V call is TRBV2, the J call TRBJ2-7; TRBD2 matches 8 bases. Unmatched junction bases numbered 6, after V lost 4 bases and J lost 7 bases. The germline V gene encodes CDR1 SNHLY and CDR2 FYNNEI. This CDR3 region has 13 residues. The CDR3 DNA reads as TGTGCCAGCAGTGGGGCTAGCGGGCTGGAGCAGTACTTC. It translates to CASSGASGLEQYF.

This chain uses TRBV29-1 with TRBJ1-1; 8 bases line up with TRBD1. CDR1 is SQVTM and CDR2 is ANQGSEA in the germline V gene. The CDR3 is made up of 13 amino acids. Unmatched junction bases numbered 11, after V lost 8 bases and J lost 6 bases. The CDR3 is CSFQGARAAEAFF. CDR3 DNA: TGCAGCTTTCAGGGGGCTCGCGCGGCTGAAGCTTTCTTT.

This clonotype was counted at least ten times. The rearrangement joins TRBV29-1 to TRBJ1-1; TRBD1 is a possible D gene (5 bases). The V end was cut by 6 bases, the J end by 1 base, with 12 bases between. Germline V gene sequence: CDR1 SQVTM, CDR2 ANQGSEA. This CDR3 region has 13 residues. The CDR3 reads CSVKSGWNTEAFF. In nucleotides, the CDR3 is TGCAGCGTGAAATCAGGGTGGAACACTGAAGCTTTCTTT.

This clonotype occurred a few times. V is TRBV5-1 and J is TRBJ1-2, with D tentatively TRBD1 (6 bases). Trimming took 3 bases from V and 5 from J, leaving 11 bases between them. The CDR3 contains 13 residues. Germline V gene data show CDR1 as SGHRS and CDR2 as YFSETQ. The CDR3, as DNA: TGCGCCAGCAGCTCAAATACAGGGTATGGCTACACCTTC. Residues: CASSSNTGYGYTF.

The chain has TRBV19 and TRBJ1-4, with D possibly TRBD1 on 6 matching bases. V was cut by 4 bases and J by 4 bases, with 13 bases left in between. The germline CDR1 and CDR2 sequences are LNHDA and SQIVND (reference sequence). This CDR3 comprises 15 residues. CDR3: CASSTGGQINEKLFF. The CDR3 nucleotides are TGTGCCAGTAGTACCGGGGGGCAGATTAATGAAAAACTGTTTTTT. The variable domain in full, with the rest retrieved from reference TRBV19 and TRBJ1-4, is DGGITQSPKYLFRKEGQNVTLSCEQNLNHDAMYWYRQDPGQGLRLIYYSQIVNDFQKGDIAEGYSVSREKKESFPLTVTSAQKNPTAFYLCASSTGGQINEKLFFGSGTQLSVL.

This clonotype was detected a few times. This chain connects TRBV6-1 to TRBJ2-7; D is possibly TRBD1 (5 bases). In germline, CDR1 is MNHNS, CDR2 SASEGT. Trimming stripped 7 bases from V and 7 bases from J, with 20 bases between. This CDR3 is built from 14 residues. CDR3 coding DNA: TGTGCCAGCACCAGACAGTCCACCGGCTTGGAGCAGTACTTC. Translation: CASTRQSTGLEQYF.

This clonotype was counted a few times. The V gene is TRBV2, the J gene TRBJ2-7; the match to TRBD1 covers 10 bases. The V segment lost 7 bases and the J segment 7 bases; nucleotides outside the gene matches: 10. Germline V gene sequence: CDR1 SNHLY, CDR2 FYNNEI. The CDR3 sequence is 14 residues long. DNA of the CDR3: TGTGCCAGCACCTACCGACAGGGGGCGAGTGAGCAGTACTTC. Its protein product is CASTYRQGASEQYF.

The chain is built from TRBV28 and TRBJ2-7; TRBD1 aligns across 10 bases. The CDR3 has 14 residues. Germline CDR1 is MDHEN and CDR2 is SYDVKM. J gave up 6 bases and V 10 bases, and 12 bases lay outside the gene matches. CDR3 sequence (DNA): TGTGCCACCCTGACGCCCGGGACAGGGGTCGAGCAGTACTTC. Translated, it gives CATLTPGTGVEQYF. The entire variable domain, with the rest obtained from reference TRBV28 and TRBJ2-7, is as follows: DVKVTQSSRYLVKRTGEKVFLECVQDMDHENMFWYRQDPGLGLRLIYFSYDVKMKEKGDIPEGYSVSREKKERFSLILESASTNQTSMYLCATLTPGTGVEQYFGPGTRLTVT.